The 24 T cell receptor beta chains reported below all come from one sample, sequenced in a study of T cells in Graves' hyperthyroidism and ophthalmopathy (dated by TCRdb to the late 2010s). Receptors were amplified or captured by multiplex PCR. The sequencing machine was an Illumina HiSeq 2000. TCR beta CDR3 regions were amplified from RNA transcripts. For the first round of RT-PCR on the TCR CDR3, the HTBI primer set was used together with the Qiagen OneStep RT-PCR kit. Clones were called with MiXCR by TCRdb after fastp trimmed the public reads at Q25, and only in-frame beta chains were retained. Rows merge per CDR3 protein into single entries with the most common DNA and genes. This sample gives about 590,000 distinct CDR3 sequences in total; approximately 15% of them show up just once. In total, the top ten clones hold about 7% of the sample. The sample consisted of blood. The receptor source for this set is a young woman with Graves' hyperthyroidism.

This clonotype occurred a few times. Here the CDR3 reads CASSSQGSEQFF. The CDR3 DNA is TGTGCCAGCAGCTCTCAGGGCAGTGAGCAGTTCTTC. The chain joins TRBV7-2 to TRBJ2-1; D may be TRBD1 (5 bases). CDR3 length: 12 amino acids. With 4 bases removed from V and 9 bases from J, the gap between germline ends came to 10 bases. Germline CDR1 reads SGHTA; CDR2 reads FQGNSA.

This clonotype was seen many times. This rearrangement joins TRBV12-3 or TRBV12-4 to TRBJ1-4; unclear D gene. V lost 5 bases to trimming and J lost 5 bases, with 15 bases between them. The CDR3 contains 15 residues. CDR3 in amino acids: CASSLTDGLNEKLFF. As DNA, the CDR3 is TGTGCCAGCAGTCTAACGGACGGACTCAATGAAAAACTGTTTTTT.

This clonotype was counted only a few times. V usage is TRBV20-1 and J usage is TRBJ2-3; 14 nucleotides match TRBD2. V gave up 3 bases and J gave up 4 bases; unmatched junction bases: 9. CDR1 is DFQATT, CDR2 SNEGSKA, per germline (reference sequence). The CDR3 has 17 amino acids. CDR3 DNA sequence: TGCAGTGCTAGGCGACTAGCGGGAGGGCCAATCGCAGATACGCAGTATTTT. As protein: CSARRLAGGPIADTQYF.

This clonotype was recorded a few times. This chain connects TRBV18 to TRBJ2-3, with D possibly matching TRBD2 (7 bases). The ends were cut back, 2 bases at V and 0 bases at J, with 15 bases in the middle. The CDR3 is made up of 17 amino acids. Germline V gives CDR1 KGHSH, CDR2 LQKENI. CDR3 amino acids: CASSPLAGAFSTDTQYF. CDR3 DNA sequence: TGTGCCAGCTCACCATTGGCGGGGGCCTTTAGCACAGATACGCAGTATTTT. Full variable domain (outside the CDR3, taken from reference TRBV18 and TRBJ2-3): NAGVMQNPRHLVRRRGQEARLRCSPMKGHSHVYWYRQLPEEGLKFMVYLQKENIIDESGMPKERFSAEFPKEGPSILRIQQVVRGDSAAYFCASSPLAGAFSTDTQYFGPGTRLTVL.

The chain uses TRBV12-3 or TRBV12-4 and TRBJ2-7; D perhaps matches TRBD1 (6 bases). Trimming stripped 7 bases from V and 5 bases from J, with 12 bases between. The CDR3 is made up of 12 amino acids. CDR3 DNA sequence: TGTGCCAGCATACCGGACAGTCACGAGCAGTACTTC. Translation: CASIPDSHEQYF.

This clonotype was counted at least ten times. The chain combines TRBV29-1 with TRBJ1-2; D is perhaps TRBD1 (5 bases). V lost 0 bases, J lost 4 bases, and 15 bases lay in between. The CDR3 loop spans 15 amino acids. Germline V CDR1 and CDR2: SQVTM, ANQGSEA. CDR3 amino acids: CSVEDWKGPLYGYTF. The CDR3, as DNA: TGCAGCGTTGAAGATTGGAAGGGACCTCTCTATGGCTACACCTTC.

The genes are TRBV4-1 and TRBJ1-5; no clear D gene. The CDR3 consists of 14 residues. Germline V gene sequence: CDR1 MGHRA, CDR2 YSYEKL. V lost 5 bases and J lost 0, with 8 bases in between. The CDR3 spells CASSEHYSNQPQHF. CDR3 nucleotide sequence: TGCGCCAGCAGCGAACACTATAGCAATCAGCCCCAGCATTTT.

This rearrangement joins TRBV25-1 to TRBJ2-5; D may correspond to TRBD1 or TRBD2 (5 bases each). This CDR3 is built from 14 residues. CDR1 is MGHDK and CDR2 is SYGVNS in the germline V gene. Trimming shortened V by 3 bases and J by 5 bases, and 13 bases separated the two germline ends. The CDR3 DNA sequence: TGTGCCAGCAGTGATTCGCGAGGGACCGAGACCCAGTACTTC. It specifies CASSDSRGTETQYF.

This clonotype was recorded many times. The V and J genes are TRBV5-8 and TRBJ2-1; D perhaps matches TRBD2 (6 bases). Germline V gives CDR1 SGHTS, CDR2 YDEGEE. V lost 4 bases, J lost 5 bases, and 10 bases lay in between. The CDR3 length is 13 residues. CDR3 coding DNA: TGTGCCAGCAGCACCACTAGCCACAATGAGCAGTTCTTC. Its translation: CASSTTSHNEQFF.

The chain is built from TRBV29-1 and TRBJ1-2; 10 bases are shared with TRBD1. Germline-derived CDR1 and CDR2 are SQVTM and ANQGSEA. Germline trimming cut 7 bases from V and 4 bases from J; bases unmatched to any gene: 6. This CDR3 is 13 amino acids long. This CDR3 is CSGEDRGGYGYTF. The CDR3 coding sequence is TGCAGCGGGGAGGACAGGGGGGGCTATGGCTACACCTTC.

The chain employs TRBV4-2 and TRBJ1-2, with TRBD1 matching 12 bases. This CDR3 has 15 amino acids. CDR1 LGHNA and CDR2 YNFKEQ come from the germline V gene. The V and J ends lost 0 bases and 8 bases, in that order; junction bases with no gene match: 4. The CDR3 DNA reads TGTGCCAGCAGCCAAGAGGGACAGGGGGCAGGCGGCTACACCTTC. Its protein product is CASSQEGQGAGGYTF.

On this clonotype: The junction differs from germline at one of its ends, possibly a read error. V usage is TRBV5-4 and J usage is TRBJ2-1; 7 bases are a match to TRBD2. Germline CDR1 and CDR2: SGHNT and YYREEE (reference sequence). The CDR3 has 15 residues. DNA of the CDR3: TGTGCCAGCAGCCCACCTAGCGGAACCTACAATGAGCGGTTCTTC. It is translated as CASSPPSGTYNERFF.

This clonotype occurred many times. The chain links TRBV7-2 to TRBJ2-1; D gene uncertain. The V gene's germline CDR1 is SGHTA and CDR2 FQGNSA. CDR3 length: 13 residues. Trimming cost V 0 bases and J 9 bases, with 9 bases left between them. The CDR3 protein is CASSLAALGEQFF. The DNA for the CDR3 is TGTGCCAGCAGCTTAGCGGCTCTGGGTGAGCAGTTCTTC.

This chain links TRBV10-3 with TRBJ2-1, with TRBD2 matching 9 bases. The CDR3 totals 15 residues. Germline loops: CDR1 ENHRY, CDR2 SYGVKD. Trimming removed 0 bases from V and 10 bases from J; junction bases left unmatched: 7. The CDR3 DNA is TGTGCCATCAGTGAGTCTAGCGGGAGTACCGGGGAGCAGTTCTTC. It specifies CAISESSGSTGEQFF.

This clonotype was seen repeatedly, ten times or more. This chain connects TRBV10-3 to TRBJ2-5; 8 bases are a match to TRBD2. The CDR3 is 14 amino acids. CDR1 is ENHRY, CDR2 SYGVKD, per germline. V lost 4 bases to trimming and J lost 1 base; unmatched junction nucleotides: 2. CDR3 residues: CAISALAGQETQYF. The CDR3 DNA is TGTGCCATCAGTGCCCTAGCGGGCCAAGAGACCCAGTACTTC.

The gene calls are TRBV20-1 and TRBJ2-2, with 8 bases identical to TRBD1. This CDR3 contains 16 residues. The germline V gene encodes CDR1 DFQATT and CDR2 SNEGSKA (reference sequence). V lost 6 bases and J lost 3; bases outside the gene matches: 12. The CDR3 DNA follows: TGCAGTGCAGAACAAGGACAGGGTAGCGACACCGGGGAGCTGTTTTTT. The encoded protein is CSAEQGQGSDTGELFF.

The rearrangement joins TRBV3-1 to TRBJ2-2, with D unresolved. From germline, CDR1 is LGHDT and CDR2 YNNKEL (reference sequence). The CDR3 totals 17 residues. V was shortened by 0 bases and J by 5 bases, with 16 bases between the two germline ends. The CDR3 nucleotides read TGTGCCAGCAGCCAAGATGTACGGGCATCGCCGACCGGGGAGCTGTTTTTT. Translation gives CASSQDVRASPTGELFF. Variable domain in full (rest from reference TRBV3-1 and TRBJ2-2): DTAVSQTPKYLVTQMGNDKSIKCEQNLGHDTMYWYKQDSKKFLKIMFSYNNKELIINETVPNRFSPKSPDKAHLNLHINSLELGDSAVYFCASSQDVRASPTGELFFGEGSRLTVL.

This clonotype was counted once. In DNA, the CDR3 is TGTGCCAGCAGCCTCCCCGGGACTGGCTACACCTTC. Amino acid sequence: CASSLPGTGYTF. The chain couples TRBV3-1 to TRBJ1-2, with a possible D match to TRBD1 (5 bases). CDR3 length equals 12 residues. Germline V gives CDR1 LGHDT, CDR2 YNNKEL (reference sequence). The V and J ends lost 4 bases and 7 bases respectively, with 10 bases between them.

The chain employs TRBV27 and TRBJ2-7; no definite D call. V was pared by 3 bases and J by 1 base, with 10 bases between. CDR1 is MNHEY and CDR2 is SMNVEV in the germline V gene (reference sequence). The CDR3 has 14 residues. CDR3 residues: CASSLNLGSYEQYF. CDR3 in DNA: TGTGCCAGCAGTTTGAATCTCGGATCCTACGAGCAGTACTTC.

This clonotype appeared many times. The genes are TRBV6-1 and TRBJ2-1, with 11 bases that match TRBD1. J gave up 9 bases and V 4 bases, and 2 bases lay outside the gene matches. This CDR3 has 13 amino acids. CDR1 is MNHNS and CDR2 is SASEGT in the germline V gene. The CDR3 coding sequence is TGTGCCAGCAGTGGGACAGGGGGCGGTGAGCAGTTCTTC. Its translation: CASSGTGGGEQFF.

This sequence joins TRBV7-6 and TRBJ2-3, with D unclear. Germline-derived CDR1 and CDR2 are SGHVS and FNYEAQ. Between the trimmed V and J ends, which lost 4 bases and 1 base, there was a span of 9 bases. CDR3 size: 14 residues. The CDR3 sequence: CASSSNVRTDTQYF. CDR3 nucleotide sequence: TGTGCCAGCAGCTCTAATGTTCGCACAGATACGCAGTATTTT.

In regard to this clonotype: It may be a read error: a sequence one base away is much more abundant. This chain joins TRBV11-1 and TRBJ2-7; TRBD1 might be the D (6 bases). Germline CDR1 is SGHAT and CDR2 is FQDESV (reference sequence). The CDR3 totals 13 residues. The CDR3 DNA reads as TGTGCTACGAGGTGGACAGCCTCCTACGAGCAGTACTTC. Amino acids: CATRWTASYEQYF.

V usage is TRBV6-5 and J usage is TRBJ2-7; 9 bases fit TRBD1. There are 15 residues in the CDR3. The V segment lost 3 bases and the J segment 3 bases; nucleotides outside the gene matches: 6. Germline lookup yields CDR1 MNHEY and CDR2 SVGAGI. The CDR3 loop is CASSYAGTGRYEQYF. The CDR3 region has the DNA TGTGCCAGCAGTTATGCCGGGACAGGGCGCTACGAGCAGTACTTC.

This clonotype was seen ten or more times. The genes are TRBV5-5 and TRBJ1-6, with TRBD1 matching 7 bases. V trimming: 4 bases; J trimming: 6 bases; junction bases outside the gene matches: 4. The length of the CDR3 is 14 residues. Germline lookup yields CDR1 SGHKS and CDR2 YYEKEE (reference sequence). Written as DNA, the CDR3 is TGTGCCAGCAGCCCTAAGGGGGCTAATTCACCCCTCCACTTT. Translating gives CASSPKGANSPLHF.